This T cell receptor beta chain was recovered during a study of shared clonotypes between healthy human individuals. The overall study: A couple of female and three male donors aged 18 to 49 were enrolled.

Germline CDR1 is SGHNT and CDR2 is YYREEE (reference sequence). Trimming at V came to 4 bases and at J to 1 base, leaving 5 bases not matched to a gene. The CDR3 has 14 amino acids. With respect to this clone: Antigen specificity is unknown.

Libraries were prepared by immunoSEQ multiplex PCR; TCRdb keeps only in-frame clonotypes and omits some of them. The profile shows about 980,000 clones, over 75% of them singletons. Study-wide points: Shared clonotypes across all four donors exceeded non-shared ones in generation probability.

Sequenced: memory CD4+ T cells sorted from blood. Subset defined: CD45RA-negative fraction. The clonotype was recovered from a man between 18 and 35 years old in good health. The chain joins TRBV5-4 to TRBJ2-7; TRBD1 matches at 7 bases. Written as DNA, the CDR3 is TGTGCCAGCAGCCAACGGACAGGATCCTACGAGCAGTACTTC. Its translation: CASSQRTGSYEQYF.